This is a list of T cell receptor beta chains from one sample in a study of blood T cell repertoires in COVID-19. TCRdb's table, derived via immunoSEQ multiplex PCR, lists solely in-frame clones and lacks some. The profile shows approximately 270,000 clones, roughly nine tenths of them singletons. Sequencing was done on a sample of peripheral blood. These TCRs come from a man in his forties with active or convalescent COVID-19. CDR3s include the opening cysteine and the closing phenylalanine or tryptophan. A D gene is named only where the DNA matches it firmly. Clone size appears in some rows only: once, few, many, or a class for an expanded clone.

j_call | v_call | cdr3_length | d_call | clone_size | cdr3_aa | cdr3_nt
TRBJ1-5 | TRBV6-5 | 15 | - | - | CASSYSWESNQPQHF | TGTGCCAGCAGTTACTCGTGGGAGAGCAATCAGCCCCAGCATTTT
TRBJ2-5 | TRBV2 | 15 | TRBD1 | - | CASSGTGGPGETQYF | TGTGCCAGCAGTGGGACAGGGGGCCCTGGTGAGACCCAGTACTTC
TRBJ2-3 | TRBV9 | 15 | TRBD2 | - | CASSPSGGAKDTQYF | TGTGCCAGCAGCCCTAGCGGGGGGGCCAAAGATACGCAGTATTTT
TRBJ2-5 | TRBV25-1 | 14 | TRBD1 | - | CASSDQTGIETQYF | TGTGCCAGCAGTGACCAGACAGGGATAGAGACCCAGTACTTC
TRBJ1-2 | TRBV18 | 15 | - | - | CASSPSDDSNYGYTF | TGTGCCAGCTCACCATCGGATGACAGCAACTATGGCTACACCTTC
TRBJ1-6 | TRBV9 | 14 | - | - | CASSAGGGNSPLHF | TGTGCCAGCAGCGCCGGCGGGGGCAATTCACCCCTCCACTTT
TRBJ2-3 | TRBV7-3 | 15 | TRBD1 | - | CASSFGQGETDTQYF | TGTGCCAGCAGCTTCGGACAGGGTGAAACAGATACGCAGTATTTT
TRBJ1-3 | TRBV4-1 | 16 | - | - | CASSLIFQGSGNTIYF | TGCGCCAGCAGCCTCATTTTCCAGGGCTCTGGAAACACCATATATTTT
TRBJ2-1 | TRBV5-1 | 14 | TRBD1 | few | CASSLRGTGNEQFF | TGCGCCAGCAGCTTGCGGGGGACAGGGAATGAGCAGTTCTTC
TRBJ1-2 | TRBV7-2 | 13 | - | once | CASSLGGVDGYTF | TGTGCCAGCAGCTTAGGGGGAGTAGATGGCTACACCTTC
TRBJ2-7 | TRBV5-4 | 16 | - | - | CASSLVPSEIAYEQYF | TGTGCCAGCAGCTTGGTACCCTCGGAGATAGCCTACGAGCAGTACTTC
TRBJ2-3 | TRBV12-5 | 17 | TRBD2 | - | CASGLPRGTSATDTQYF | TGTGCTAGTGGTTTACCCCGAGGGACTAGCGCCACAGATACGCAGTATTTT
TRBJ1-2 | TRBV27 | 13 | - | once | CASSLSRVGGYTF | TGTGCCAGCAGTTTATCGCGCGTCGGGGGCTACACCTTC
TRBJ2-5 | TRBV5-1 | 13 | TRBD1 | - | CASSLDRAETQYF | TGCGCCAGCAGCCTGGACAGGGCTGAGACCCAGTACTTC
TRBJ2-7 | TRBV27 | 11 | - | - | CASSFGSEQYF | TGTGCCAGCAGTTTCGGGTCCGAGCAGTACTTC
TRBJ1-3 | TRBV7-7 | 15 | TRBD1 | once | CASSPQRGPGNTIYF | TGTGCCAGCAGCCCACAAAGGGGGCCTGGAAACACCATATATTTT
TRBJ1-4 | TRBV2 | 13 | TRBD1 | - | CASRTGPTEKLFF | TGTGCCAGCCGGACAGGGCCCACTGAAAAACTGTTTTTT
TRBJ1-2 | TRBV24-1 | 12 | - | few | CATSEGAYGYTF | TGTGCCACCAGTGAGGGGGCCTATGGCTACACCTTC
TRBJ2-6 | TRBV9 | 17 | TRBD1 | - | CASSVAGGSSGANVLTF | TGTGCCAGCAGCGTGGCAGGGGGATCTTCCGGGGCCAACGTCCTGACTTTC
TRBJ1-4 | TRBV6-5 | 12 | TRBD1 | once | CASSPQGEKLFF | TGTGCCAGCAGTCCACAGGGGGAAAAACTGTTTTTT
TRBJ2-1 | TRBV3-1/TRBV3-2 | 14 | TRBD2 | - | CASSQRREFNEQFF | TGTGCCAGCAGCCAGCGGCGGGAGTTTAATGAGCAGTTCTTC
TRBJ1-5 | TRBV6-5 | 15 | - | - | CASRRSRDTYQPQHF | TGTGCCAGCAGAAGATCCCGGGACACTTATCAGCCCCAGCATTTT
TRBJ1-5 | TRBV6-1 | 15 | - | - | CASSDALYSNQPQHF | TGTGCCAGCAGTGACGCACTTTATAGCAATCAGCCCCAGCATTTT
TRBJ1-5 | TRBV7-9 | 15 | - | few | CASSSGQSSNQPQHF | TGTGCCAGCAGCTCCGGACAGTCCAGCAATCAGCCCCAGCATTTT
TRBJ2-1 | TRBV2 | 16 | TRBD2 | - | CASTIEAGGNYNEQFF | TGTGCCAGCACCATTGAGGCGGGAGGAAACTACAATGAGCAGTTCTTC
TRBJ1-5 | TRBV6-5 | 15 | - | - | CASRPQGIGNQPQHF | TGTGCCAGCAGACCACAGGGAATTGGCAATCAGCCCCAGCATTTT
TRBJ2-1 | TRBV7-9 | 17 | TRBD2 | - | CASSPVHGSGGLNEQFF | TGTGCCAGCAGCCCGGTTCATGGTAGCGGGGGCCTCAATGAGCAGTTCTTC
TRBJ2-1 | TRBV2 | 16 | TRBD2 | once | CASSEEAGTPYNEQFF | TGTGCCAGCAGTGAAGAAGCGGGGACCCCCTACAATGAGCAGTTCTTC
TRBJ1-1 | TRBV7-9 | 13 | TRBD1 | - | CASSPTGVTEAFF | TGTGCCAGCAGCCCGACAGGGGTTACTGAAGCTTTCTTT
TRBJ1-1 | TRBV10-2 | 14 | TRBD1 | - | CASSNGTENTEAFF | TGCGCCAGCAGTAACGGGACAGAGAACACTGAAGCTTTCTTT
TRBJ1-6 | TRBV5-4 | 15 | - | - | CASSWKGAINSPLHF | TGTGCCAGCAGCTGGAAAGGGGCTATAAATTCACCCCTCCACTTT
TRBJ1-6 | TRBV6-5 | 14 | - | - | CASRGDHGGSPLHF | TGTGCCAGCAGGGGGGACCATGGGGGGTCACCCCTCCACTTT
TRBJ1-1 | TRBV10-3 | 11 | - | - | CAITGDTEAFF | TGTGCCATCACAGGGGACACTGAAGCTTTCTTT
TRBJ1-2 | TRBV7-9 | 17 | TRBD1 | - | CASSFSYGQGIIYGYTF | TGTGCCAGCAGCTTTTCCTACGGACAGGGGATTATCTATGGCTACACCTTC
TRBJ1-6 | TRBV28 | 16 | - | - | CASSLVPGGGNSPLHF | TGTGCCAGCAGTTTAGTTCCGGGGGGAGGGAATTCACCCCTCCACTTT
TRBJ2-5 | TRBV12-1 | 14 | - | - | CASSFGGALETQYF | TGTGCCAGCAGCTTTGGTGGGGCCCTGGAGACCCAGTACTTC
TRBJ1-5 | TRBV7-2 | 15 | - | - | CASSLVAGSNQPQHF | TGTGCCAGCAGCTTAGTTGCAGGTAGCAATCAGCCCCAGCATTTT
TRBJ1-4 | TRBV1 | 16 | - | - | CTSSQDVTGVNEKLFF | TGCACCAGCAGCCAAGATGTGACAGGGGTTAATGAAAAACTGTTTTTT
TRBJ1-1 | TRBV10-2 | 14 | - | - | CASSEASRNTEAFF | TGCGCCAGCAGTGAGGCAAGTAGAAACACTGAAGCTTTCTTT
TRBJ1-1 | TRBV3-1/TRBV3-2 | 14 | - | once | CASSQTGVGTEAFF | TGTGCCAGCAGCCAAACGGGAGTAGGCACTGAAGCTTTCTTT
TRBJ2-7 | TRBV4-2 | 13 | - | few | CASSQDRQYEQYF | TGTGCCAGCAGCCAAGACCGCCAGTACGAGCAGTACTTC
TRBJ2-7 | TRBV25-1 | 16 | - | - | CASSDPRGRGSYEQYF | TGTGCCAGCAGTGACCCCCGGGGGAGGGGGTCCTACGAGCAGTACTTC
TRBJ1-3 | TRBV2 | 13 | - | - | CASSEATGNTIYF | TGTGCCAGCAGTGAAGCTACTGGAAACACCATATATTTT
TRBJ1-2 | TRBV2 | 15 | - | - | CASTPRVSTLYGYTF | TGTGCCAGCACCCCACGGGTCTCCACCCTCTATGGCTACACCTTC
TRBJ1-5 | TRBV19 | 15 | - | - | CASSILRDSNQPQHF | TGTGCCAGTAGTATTCTGAGGGATAGCAATCAGCCCCAGCATTTT
TRBJ2-1 | TRBV10-3 | 15 | - | - | CAISERGAPYNEQFF | TGTGCCATCAGTGAGCGGGGGGCCCCCTACAATGAGCAGTTCTTC
TRBJ1-2 | TRBV18 | 14 | - | - | CASSPATGFGGYTF | TGTGCCAGCTCACCAGCGACAGGCTTCGGAGGCTACACCTTC
TRBJ2-7 | TRBV15 | 15 | TRBD1 | - | CATSAPGTGSYEQYF | TGTGCCACCAGCGCACCCGGGACAGGGTCCTACGAGCAGTACTTC
TRBJ1-1 | TRBV18 | 15 | - | once | CASSPPGQMNTEAFF | TGTGCCAGCTCACCTCCGGGACAAATGAACACTGAAGCTTTCTTT
TRBJ1-6 | TRBV7-9 | 15 | - | - | CASSRGTTGDSPLHF | TGTGCCAGCAGCAGGGGGACCACAGGTGATTCACCCCTCCACTTT
TRBJ2-3 | TRBV4-2 | 13 | - | - | CASSQPGEDTQYF | TGTGCCAGCAGCCAGCCAGGGGAAGATACGCAGTATTTT
TRBJ1-5 | TRBV4-1 | 14 | - | - | CASSQDRARQPQHF | TGCGCCAGCAGCCAAGACAGGGCGCGTCAGCCCCAACATTTT
TRBJ1-1 | TRBV10-3 | 14 | - | once | CAISTTGMNTEAFF | TGTGCCATCAGTACTACAGGGATGAACACTGAAGCTTTCTTT
TRBJ1-1 | TRBV6-5 | 14 | TRBD1 | - | CASRPGQANTEAFF | TGTGCCAGCAGACCCGGACAGGCGAACACTGAAGCTTTCTTT
TRBJ1-5 | TRBV24-1 | 14 | - | - | CATSDPPYRQPQHF | TGTGCCACCAGTGACCCCCCGTACAGGCAGCCCCAGCATTTT
TRBJ1-5 | TRBV9 | 15 | - | - | CASSAGPREDQPQHF | TGTGCCAGCAGCGCCGGGCCGCGGGAGGATCAGCCCCAGCATTTT